Presented here are 3 T cell receptor beta chains from one specimen sequenced in a study of early stage breast cancer tumors. Clones were sequenced by immunoSEQ multiplex PCR, and TCRdb holds only the in-frame ones, with some missing. The sample includes 25,000 to 35,000 clones, roughly four fifths of them seen just once. Sequenced material: blood. Every receptor here comes from a person between 35 and 49 years old with breast cancer.

The rearrangement uses TRBV29-1 and TRBJ2-3; D may be TRBD1 (5 bases). The CDR3 covers 14 residues. Trimming removed 4 bases from V and 2 bases from J, with 13 bases in between. Per the germline V gene, CDR1 is SQVTM and CDR2 is ANQGSEA. The CDR3 DNA reads TGCAGCGTTGTGAAAGGGGCGTTCACAGATACGCAGTATTTT. Translated, it gives CSVVKGAFTDTQYF.

The chain uses TRBV5-1 and TRBJ2-1; 10 bases fit TRBD2. CDR1 is SGHRS, CDR2 YFSETQ, per germline. The trim removed 4 bases at V and 4 bases at J, leaving 5 bases unmatched. The CDR3 has 15 residues. The CDR3 sequence is CASSPSGSGYNEQFF. CDR3 DNA: TGCGCCAGCAGCCCTAGCGGGAGCGGGTACAATGAGCAGTTCTTC.

The chain recombines TRBV7-2 with TRBJ2-1; 9 bases are shared with TRBD2. The germline gives CDR1 SGHTA, CDR2 FQGNSA. The CDR3 runs to 12 residues. J was trimmed by 15 bases and V by 5 bases; bases with no gene match: 8. This CDR3 is CASSALAGPMFF. The CDR3 DNA reads as TGTGCCAGCAGCGCGCTAGCGGGGCCTATGTTCTTC.